This T cell receptor (beta chain) was sequenced in a study of blood T cell repertoires in COVID-19. The wider study: The United States, Italy and Spain supplied acute and convalescent COVID-19 samples. Sample material is recorded as cDNA or gDNA derived from T cells, B-cell-depleted T cells, or PBMCs.

In the authors' methods: Nucleated cell number was recorded as an estimate derived from reference gene primer amplification. Sequencing used immunoSEQ multiplex PCR; TCRdb keeps in-frame clones, though not all of them. Clone size and the V and J calls come from that table; the DNA yielded D and trimming. The sample records 400,000 to 450,000 clones, about 87% being singletons. In germline, CDR1 is MNHEY, CDR2 SVGAGI. V was cut by 11 bases and J by 1 base, with 14 bases left in between. The CDR3 spans 13 residues. Those enrolled in Seattle joined during active infection and were followed longitudinally afterward.

The sequence derives from a woman in her forties or fifties with COVID-19, enrolled during active disease. The chain uses TRBV6-5 and TRBJ1-1, with TRBD1 as a possible D gene (5 bases). Sequenced sample: peripheral blood. The CDR3 region is CASGRGQNTEAFF. DNA for the CDR3: TGTGCCTCGGGGAGGGGTCAGAACACTGAAGCTTTCTTT.